A single sample gave rise to the 5 T cell receptor beta chains below, sequenced in a study of Ad26.COV2.S vaccination and SARS-CoV-2 variants listed by TCRdb under 2021. Libraries came from the immunoSEQ multiplex PCR assay. This immuneACCESS table, as held by TCRdb, lists in-frame sequences with V and J called but not all clones. Of the missing ones, under half trace to an unresolved V gene in checked studies; the others have no known cause. This sample lists approximately 450,000 clones; roughly 90% were detected once. The ten top clones hold 9.5% to 15% of the sample. The treatment or condition label here, explained by the study, means: 15 to 20 received Ad26.COV2.S at low or high dose, single or two shots; roughly 5 received placebo; per-sample allocation not given. Repertoires of vaccine and placebo recipients were sequenced from samples collected on day 63 after the first injection. The sample was peripheral blood, taken in a trial of Ad26.COV2.S vaccine versus placebo. The origin of the receptors is a person between 18 and 65 years old who received the Ad26.COV2.S COVID-19 vaccine or a placebo.

The chain employs TRBV30 and TRBJ1-2; D perhaps matches TRBD1 (6 bases). The germline V gene encodes CDR1 GTSNPN and CDR2 SVGIG (reference sequence). CDR3 length: 13 residues. V lost 3 bases and J 0 bases, leaving 8 bases between the germline ends. CDR3 in amino acids: CAWRGGPNYGYTF. The DNA of the CDR3 is TGTGCCTGGAGGGGGGGGCCTAACTATGGCTACACCTTC.

The chain carries TRBV4-1 and TRBJ2-5, with D unresolved. Deletions cut 4 bases from V and 2 bases from J, with 11 bases between. Germline V gene data show CDR1 as MGHRA and CDR2 as YSYEKL. The CDR3 spans 14 residues. The CDR3 sequence is CASSPLLNQETQYF. In nucleotides, the CDR3 is TGCGCCAGCAGCCCACTGCTAAATCAAGAGACCCAGTACTTC.

The rearrangement links TRBV7-9 to TRBJ1-3; 7 positions match TRBD1. V dropped 5 bases and J dropped 0; count of bases not matched to a gene: 13. The CDR3 has 18 residues. Per germline, CDR1 SEHNR and CDR2 FQNEAQ (reference sequence). DNA for the CDR3: TGTGCCAGCAGCCGAGGACAGGCGTCGACTATCTCTGGAAACACCATATATTTT. As protein: CASSRGQASTISGNTIYF. The whole variable domain, filled in from reference TRBV7-9 and TRBJ1-3, reads DTGVSQNPRHKITKRGQNVTFRCDPISEHNRLYWYRQTLGQGPEFLTYFQNEAQLEKSRLLSDRFSAERPKGSFSTLEIQRTEQGDSAMYLCASSRGQASTISGNTIYFGEGSWLTVV.

This chain connects TRBV13 to TRBJ1-2; possible D gene TRBD1, 6 bases. The CDR3 is made up of 17 amino acids. Trimming left V 5 bases short and J 0 bases short, with 19 bases between. Germline loops: CDR1 PRHDT, CDR2 FYEKMQ (reference sequence). CDR3 nucleotide sequence: TGTGCCAGCAGCGCAACGCCTTTGGACAGTGCTAACTATGGCTACACCTTC. Its translation is CASSATPLDSANYGYTF.

The chain combines TRBV4-3 with TRBJ2-6, with 8 nucleotides matching TRBD2. CDR3 length: 19 amino acids. V shed 4 bases, J shed 0 bases, and the junction held 11 bases outside the gene matches. CDR1 LGHNA and CDR2 YSLEER come from the germline V gene. The CDR3 sequence: CASSLWDFGGDSGANVLTF. Here the CDR3 DNA reads TGCGCCAGCAGCCTCTGGGACTTCGGGGGGGACTCTGGGGCCAACGTCCTGACTTTC.